This T cell receptor beta chain was recovered during a study of cytomegalovirus exposure and HLA in healthy donors. Regarding the study as a whole: In a later analysis, an Asian-associated ancestry cluster reportedly showed fewer N-insertions than the 666-donor mean.

The CDR3 consists of 15 residues. V dropped 4 bases and J dropped 0 bases, with 10 bases sitting between them. In germline, CDR1 is MNHEY, CDR2 SVGAGI. Use of 60 Vbeta and 13 Jbeta primers characterized the PCR. Here immunoSEQ multiplex PCR was the method, and the copy in TCRdb shows in-frame clones only, minus some. Its clone listing holds roughly 74,000 clones. Remarks on this clone: What it binds is not known.

Sequences were obtained from PBMCs. The clonotype comes from a female donor in good health and CMV-seropositive. The J gene is TRBJ2-1, the V gene TRBV6-5; weak D call: TRBD1 (6 bases). The CDR3 DNA sequence: TGTGCCAGCAGTTCCGGGACACTCTCCTACAATGAGCAGTTCTTC. This sequence encodes CASSSGTLSYNEQFF.